Listed here are 24 T cell receptor beta chains from one sample, sequenced in a study of CD8 T cells in ankylosing spondylitis. TCRdb redid the calling of the 5' RACE reads with MiXCR, one entry per CDR3 protein. The sample lists 250,000 to 350,000 distinct CDR3 sequences; more than 20% were seen once. Sequenced: blood, either unsorted or a sorted T cell fraction (not recorded which). The source of these receptors is a female donor with ankylosing spondylitis or in good health (not recorded which).

This CDR3 is CSAILAGWSDTQYF. DNA of the CDR3: TGCAGTGCTATACTAGCGGGATGGTCAGATACGCAGTATTTT. This sequence joins TRBV20-1 and TRBJ2-3; 10 positions match TRBD2. The CDR3 consists of 14 residues. V shed 4 bases, J shed 4 bases, and the junction held 5 bases outside the gene matches. CDR1 is DFQATT and CDR2 is SNEGSKA in the germline V gene (reference sequence).

The rearrangement joins TRBV30 to TRBJ1-1; no reliable D call. CDR3 length: 11 residues. Germline loops: CDR1 GTSNPN, CDR2 SVGIG (reference sequence). V gave up 2 bases and J gave up 6 bases, with 7 bases separating them. DNA for the CDR3: TGTGCCTGGAGTTATGGCGCTGAAGCTTTCTTT. Its protein is CAWSYGAEAFF. Combining the CDR3 with reference TRBV30 and TRBJ1-1 gives the whole variable domain SQTIHQWPATLVQPVGSPLSLECTVEGTSNPNLYWYRQAAGRGLQLLFYSVGIGQISSEVPQNLSASRPQDRQFILSSKKLLLSDSGFYLCAWSYGAEAFFGQGTRLTVV.

The chain recombines TRBV27 with TRBJ2-3; 9 bases map to TRBD2. CDR1 and CDR2 from the germline V gene are MNHEY and SMNVEV (reference sequence). Germline trimming cut 3 bases from V and 7 bases from J; bases unmatched to any gene: 5. This CDR3 contains 14 residues. In DNA, the CDR3 is TGTGCCAGCAGTTTTGGCGGGAGGGTGAATACGCAGTATTTT. Translating gives CASSFGGRVNTQYF.

The chain joins TRBV20-1 to TRBJ2-3, with TRBD2 matching over 11 bases. The CDR3 spans 16 residues. CDR1 and CDR2 (germline): DFQATT, SNEGSKA (reference sequence). The V gene end was trimmed by 5 bases and the J gene end by 6 bases; junction bases not matched to a gene: 13. CDR3 nucleotide sequence: TGCAGTGCTCCTCTACCACTAGCGGGAGTCAAGGATACGCAGTATTTT. Amino acid sequence: CSAPLPLAGVKDTQYF.

This clonotype was seen a handful of times. The chain employs TRBV20-1 and TRBJ2-1; the D gene is possibly TRBD1 (5 bases). Trimming stripped 6 bases from V and 1 base from J, with 13 bases between. Germline V CDR1 and CDR2: DFQATT, SNEGSKA (reference sequence). The CDR3 sequence is 14 residues long. CDR3 in DNA: TGCAGTGCCCCTCGGACATTGTCCTACAATGAGCAGTTCTTC. It translates to CSAPRTLSYNEQFF.

The J gene is TRBJ2-5, the V gene TRBV11-2, with 8 bases that match TRBD1. CDR3 length equals 16 residues. The germline V gene encodes CDR1 SGHAT and CDR2 FQNNGV. The V gene end was trimmed by 3 bases and the J gene end by 7 bases; junction bases not matched to a gene: 13. The CDR3 reads CASSFLNPGGAGTQYF. In nucleotides, the CDR3 is TGTGCCAGCAGCTTTCTTAATCCAGGGGGCGCCGGGACCCAGTACTTC.

This rearrangement joins TRBV4-3 to TRBJ1-2; TRBD1 is a possible D gene (5 bases). V lost 3 bases to trimming and J lost 6 bases, with 11 bases between them. The CDR3 has 13 residues. The germline V gene encodes CDR1 LGHNA and CDR2 YSLEER. The CDR3 sequence is CASSQGRVDGYTF. The DNA for the CDR3 is TGCGCCAGCAGCCAGGGCAGGGTGGATGGCTACACCTTC.

The chain joins TRBV29-1 to TRBJ1-5; D remains ambiguous. V dropped 4 bases and J dropped 4 bases, with 11 bases sitting between them. Germline V CDR1 and CDR2: SQVTM, ANQGSEA. The CDR3 is 13 residues long. In DNA, the CDR3 is TGCAGCGTTGTGGAGCAGGCGAATCAGCCCCAGCATTTT. Translating gives CSVVEQANQPQHF.

The chain has TRBV12-3 or TRBV12-4 and TRBJ2-7; TRBD1 agrees at 8 bases. V lost 6 bases, J lost 6 bases, and 4 bases stayed unmatched. The CDR3 contains 12 residues. This CDR3 is CASRDTGGEQYF. The DNA for the CDR3 is TGTGCCAGCAGAGACACAGGGGGCGAGCAGTACTTC.

V and J are TRBV5-1 and TRBJ2-1, with D possibly being TRBD2 (6 bases). Trimming took off 3 bases at V and 0 bases at J, with 16 bases between the two ends. CDR1 and CDR2 from the germline V gene are SGHRS and YFSETQ. The CDR3 is 17 amino acids. The CDR3 protein is CASSSLAVPSSYNEQFF. CDR3 DNA: TGCGCCAGCAGCTCTTTAGCGGTCCCGAGCTCCTACAATGAGCAGTTCTTC.

This clonotype has ten or more counts. The chain couples TRBV5-1 to TRBJ1-1; TRBD1 matches 7 bases. V dropped 0 bases and J dropped 3; count of bases not matched to a gene: 2. The CDR3 has 14 amino acids. The germline V gene encodes CDR1 SGHRS and CDR2 YFSETQ. CDR3: CASSLAGGDTEAFF. In DNA form, the CDR3 reads TGCGCCAGCAGCTTGGCAGGGGGGGACACTGAAGCTTTCTTT.

This clonotype was picked up many times. The chain employs TRBV20-1 and TRBJ2-7; D tentatively fits TRBD1 or TRBD2 (5 bases each). V lost 6 bases and J lost 3, with 15 bases in between. Germline V lookup: CDR1 DFQATT, CDR2 SNEGSKA (reference sequence). This CDR3 has 13 amino acids. The CDR3 is CSARGRDIYEQYF. As DNA, the CDR3 is TGCAGTGCGAGGGGTAGGGATATCTACGAGCAGTACTTC.

CDR3 loop: CASSSESNEKLFF. CDR3 in DNA: TGTGCCAGCAGTTCGGAATCTAATGAAAAACTGTTTTTT. The rearrangement links TRBV12-3 or TRBV12-4 to TRBJ1-4; D ambiguous. V shed 4 bases and J shed 3 bases, with 6 bases lying between them. This CDR3 contains 13 residues.

The CDR3 bases are TGTGCCAGCAGCCCAGAGGGGCCCGGGGGCAATGAGCAGTTCTTC. This translates into CASSPEGPGGNEQFF. V and J are TRBV7-2 and TRBJ2-1; tentative D call: TRBD2 (6 bases). Germline V CDR1 and CDR2: SGHTA, FQGNSA. This CDR3 comprises 15 residues. V shed 5 bases and J shed 6 bases, with 17 bases lying between them.

This clonotype was counted a few times. The junction and the germline gene differ at one end; a read error may be behind it. V usage is TRBV7-9 and J usage is TRBJ2-5; maybe TRBD1 (6 bases). Germline V CDR1 and CDR2: SEHNR, FQNEAQ (reference sequence). This CDR3 has 13 amino acids. CDR3 amino acids: CASSSYREETQYF. The CDR3 bases are TGTGCCAGCAGCTCTTACAGGGAAGAGACCCAGTATTTC.

V gene TRBV20-1 combines with J gene TRBJ2-7, with 9 bases aligning to TRBD2. The germline V gene has CDR1 DFQATT and CDR2 SNEGSKA (reference sequence). CDR3 length equals 16 residues. J was trimmed by 4 bases and V by 1 base; bases with no gene match: 11. CDR3 in amino acids: CSARGHSGRGRYEQYF. CDR3 coding DNA: TGCAGTGCTAGAGGTCATAGCGGGAGAGGAAGGTACGAGCAGTACTTC.

A few counts support this clonotype. The chain uses TRBV9 and TRBJ2-3, with D perhaps TRBD1 (6 bases). The germline CDR1 and CDR2 sequences are SGDLS and YYNGEE. V was pared by 4 bases and J by 2 bases, with 20 bases between. The CDR3 has 17 amino acids. The CDR3 protein is CASSSGDTGLNTDTQYF. CDR3 nucleotides: TGTGCCAGCAGCTCTGGAGACACAGGGCTAAACACAGATACGCAGTATTTT. Drawing the rest from reference TRBV9 and TRBJ2-3, the complete variable domain is DSGVTQTPKHLITATGQRVTLRCSPRSGDLSVYWYQQSLDQGLQFLIQYYNGEERAKGNILERFSAQQFPDLHSELNLSSLELGDSALYFCASSSGDTGLNTDTQYFGPGTRLTVL.

This clonotype was recorded a few times. The CDR3 spells CAARTGIPPLHF. As DNA, the CDR3 is TGTGCCGCGAGGACAGGGATACCACCCCTCCACTTT. This chain joins TRBV10-3 and TRBJ1-6; 8 nucleotides line up with TRBD1. The length of the CDR3 is 12 residues. V lost 11 bases to trimming and J lost 11 bases; unmatched junction nucleotides: 8. Per germline, CDR1 ENHRY and CDR2 SYGVKD.

The chain is built from TRBV7-9 and TRBJ2-3, with TRBD2 matching 9 bases. The V gene's germline CDR1 is SEHNR and CDR2 FQNEAQ (reference sequence). With 7 bases clipped from V and 3 bases from J, the junction kept 8 bases outside the gene matches. This CDR3 has 15 residues. CDR3 sequence (DNA): TGTGCCAGCACCCTTAGCGGGAGTAGAACAGATACGCAGTATTTT. Translated: CASTLSGSRTDTQYF.

This clonotype was detected a few times. The V call is TRBV5-1, the J call TRBJ2-2; perhaps TRBD1 as D (6 bases). The CDR3 runs 14 residues. The germline V and J ends were trimmed by 8 bases and 2 bases, with 13 bases remaining between them. The germline V gene has CDR1 SGHRS and CDR2 YFSETQ. The CDR3 spells CASTGHSNTGELFF. CDR3 sequence (DNA): TGCGCCAGTACGGGACATAGTAACACCGGGGAGCTGTTTTTT.

This clonotype has at least ten counts. The V call is TRBV20-1, the J call TRBJ2-3, with 8 bases identical to TRBD2. Losses at the gene ends were 1 base for V and 5 bases for J; bases not matched to a gene: 5. CDR3 length: 14 amino acids. Germline CDR1 reads DFQATT; CDR2 reads SNEGSKA (reference sequence). The chain's CDR3 is CSARGGGRQDTQYF. The CDR3 DNA reads TGCAGTGCTAGAGGAGGCGGGAGGCAAGATACGCAGTATTTT.

This clonotype was recorded at least ten times. The J gene is TRBJ1-2, the V gene TRBV4-3; D not certain. The V gene's germline CDR1 is LGHNA and CDR2 YSLEER. The CDR3 is made up of 13 amino acids. With 0 bases removed from V and 7 bases from J, the gap between germline ends came to 9 bases. This CDR3 is CASSQEGTGGYTF. In DNA, the CDR3 is TGCGCCAGCAGCCAAGAGGGAACTGGTGGCTACACCTTC.

The chain is built from TRBV29-1 and TRBJ1-1; D is ambiguous. V lost 7 bases and J lost 2, with 14 bases in between. CDR1 is SQVTM, CDR2 ANQGSEA, per germline. The CDR3 extends over 13 amino acids. The CDR3 is CSAIKGKNTEAFF. The CDR3 DNA reads TGCAGCGCGATAAAGGGCAAAAACACTGAAGCTTTCTTT.

Only a few counts were recorded for this clonotype. The chain employs TRBV20-1 and TRBJ2-7; D call uncertain. Germline V gene data show CDR1 as DFQATT and CDR2 as SNEGSKA (reference sequence). Deletions cut 5 bases from V and 0 bases from J, with 11 bases between. This CDR3 is 13 amino acids long. In DNA, the CDR3 is TGCAGTGCTTTTCTACAGTACTCCTACGAGCAGTACTTC. It translates to CSAFLQYSYEQYF.